This TCR beta chain was captured by sequencing in a study of T cell clonality in common variable immunodeficiency. General observations from the study: Fewer deletions and N-nucleotide insertions were reportedly seen in common variable immunodeficiency TCR beta sequences.

This CDR3 has 14 residues. Germline V gene lookup returns CDR1 SEHNR and CDR2 FQNEAQ (reference sequence). V shed 5 bases and J 4 bases; nucleotides not matched to a gene: 2. Data came from immunoSEQ multiplex PCR; TCRdb stores just in-frame clones and leaves some out. The data show 25,000 to 30,000 clones, with none appearing a single time. The sample holds a few counts of this clone. What it recognizes is unknown. Coverage ceases 3 residues before the CDR3 finishes, and the germline J gene fills in the end. This chain connects TRBV7-9 to TRBJ2-1; 10 bases match TRBD1. The receptor comes from a human donor with common variable immunodeficiency. Sequencing was performed on peripheral blood mononuclear cells. The sequenced part of the CDR3 DNA is TGTGCCAGCAGCCCGGGACAGGGGTACAATGAG. Encoded protein: CASSPGQGYNE. The whole CDR3 sequence is CASSPGQGYNEQFF. The whole variable domain, remainder taken from reference TRBV7-9 and TRBJ2-1, is DTGVSQNPRHKITKRGQNVTFRCDPISEHNRLYWYRQTLGQGPEFLTYFQNEAQLEKSRLLSDRFSAERPKGSFSTLEIQRTEQGDSAMYLCASSPGQGYNEQFFGPGTRLTVL.